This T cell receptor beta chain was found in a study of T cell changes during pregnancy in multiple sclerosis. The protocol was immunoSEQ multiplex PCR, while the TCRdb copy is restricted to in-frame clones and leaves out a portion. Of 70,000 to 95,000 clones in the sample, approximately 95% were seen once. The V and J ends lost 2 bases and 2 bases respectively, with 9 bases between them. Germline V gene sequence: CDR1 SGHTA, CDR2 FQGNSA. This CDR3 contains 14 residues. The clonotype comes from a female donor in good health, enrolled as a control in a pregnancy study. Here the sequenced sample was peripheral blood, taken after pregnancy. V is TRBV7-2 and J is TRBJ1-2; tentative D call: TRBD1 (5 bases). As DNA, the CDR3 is TGTGCCAGCAGCTTAAACCGGGGGAACTATGGCTACACCTTC. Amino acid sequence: CASSLNRGNYGYTF.